These 28 T cell receptor beta chains were sequenced from one sample in a study of OX40 agonist ivuxolimab in advanced cancers. Produced via immunoSEQ multiplex PCR; TCRdb's table is partial and in-frame only. This sample carries around 150,000 clones, under 95% of them seen once, and the ten largest clones take roughly 1%. Specimen: CD4+ or CD8+ T cells sorted from blood, collected in a trial of the OX40 agonist ivuxolimab. Every receptor here comes from an adult with an advanced solid tumor such as melanoma, head and neck, liver or kidney cancer.

This clone was picked up one time. The chain is built from TRBV4-2 and TRBJ2-7; no reliable D call. The germline CDR1 and CDR2 sequences are LGHNA and YNFKEQ. The CDR3 has 13 amino acids. Trimming left V 3 bases short and J 7 bases short, with 13 bases between. This CDR3 reads CASSQVSPGEQYF. The CDR3 bases are TGTGCCAGCAGCCAGGTGTCCCCTGGGGAGCAGTACTTC.

This rearrangement joins TRBV5-1 to TRBJ2-3; 8 nucleotides match TRBD2. The CDR3 runs to 15 residues. The V gene's germline CDR1 is SGHRS and CDR2 YFSETQ. Trimming removed 0 bases from V and 5 bases from J; junction bases left unmatched: 5. The CDR3 spells CASSLVPAGVDTQYF. The CDR3 DNA is TGCGCCAGCAGCTTGGTACCAGCGGGAGTAGATACGCAGTATTTT.

The chain combines TRBV6-5 with TRBJ1-5; tentative D call: TRBD1 (5 bases). Looked up from germline, CDR1 is MNHEY and CDR2 is SVGAGI. Between the trimmed V and J ends, which lost 8 bases and 5 bases, there was a span of 19 bases. The CDR3 length is 15 residues. CDR3: CASSPEGITYQPQHF. CDR3 sequence (DNA): TGTGCCAGCTCCCCCGAGGGGATAACCTATCAGCCCCAGCATTTT.

The chain is built from TRBV28 and TRBJ1-5; D is undetermined. V gave up 5 bases and J gave up 3 bases, with 11 bases separating them. CDR3 length equals 14 residues. Germline CDR1 and CDR2: MDHEN and SYDVKM. DNA of the CDR3: TGTGCCAGCAGTAAAACAGCTCCCAATCAGCCCCAGCATTTT. Translation: CASSKTAPNQPQHF.

V usage is TRBV5-1 and J usage is TRBJ2-3, with 8 bases fitting TRBD2. Germline V gene data show CDR1 as SGHRS and CDR2 as YFSETQ. The CDR3 is 16 amino acids. After removal of 0 bases from V and 2 bases from J, the junction contained 5 bases not matched to a gene. The CDR3: CASSLGTSRATDTQYF. The DNA for the CDR3 is TGCGCCAGCAGCTTGGGGACTAGCCGAGCCACAGATACGCAGTATTTT.

The V gene is TRBV7-2, the J gene TRBJ2-2; D possibly corresponds to TRBD1 (5 bases). V was trimmed by 7 bases and J by 7 bases, leaving 13 bases between them. Germline CDR1 and CDR2: SGHTA and FQGNSA. This CDR3 spans 13 amino acids. CDR3 DNA: TGTGCCAGCAAAGCAGGGTGGGGCGGGGAGCTGTTTTTT. Protein product: CASKAGWGGELFF. Drawing the rest from reference TRBV7-2 and TRBJ2-2, the complete variable domain is GAGVSQSPSNKVTEKGKDVELRCDPISGHTALYWYRQSLGQGLEFLIYFQGNSAPDKSGLPSDRFSAERTGGSVSTLTIQRTQQEDSAVYLCASKAGWGGELFFGEGSRLTVL.

This clone was found once. V is TRBV18 and J is TRBJ1-1; D call uncertain. Trimming shortened V by 6 bases and J by 0 bases, and 14 bases separated the two germline ends. This CDR3 has 15 amino acids. Looked up from germline, CDR1 is KGHSH and CDR2 is LQKENI. CDR3 nucleotides: TGTGCCAGCTCGCAGCCCGGGGTAATGAACACTGAAGCTTTCTTT. Translation: CASSQPGVMNTEAFF.

This rearrangement joins TRBV6-7 to TRBJ2-7, with unresolved D. TRBV6-7 is treated as an ORF (open reading frame) with a function not yet certain. The CDR3 sequence is 16 residues long. Trimming removed 2 bases from V and 2 bases from J, with 16 bases in between. CDR3 DNA: TGTGCCAGCAGTTACCTTTGGAACGACGGTCCCTACGAGCAGTACTTC. Translation: CASSYLWNDGPYEQYF.

The chain carries TRBV5-1 and TRBJ2-7; 9 bases map to TRBD2. The CDR3 has 15 amino acids. Unmatched junction bases numbered 7, after V lost 3 bases and J lost 3 bases. Germline V CDR1 and CDR2: SGHRS, YFSETQ. CDR3 DNA: TGCGCCAGCAGCTGGGGCGGGGGGGCGGACTACGAGCAGTACTTC. Residues: CASSWGGGADYEQYF. Together with reference TRBV5-1 and TRBJ2-7, the CDR3 gives the full variable domain: KAGVTQTPRYLIKTRGQQVTLSCSPISGHRSVSWYQQTPGQGLQFLFEYFSETQRNKGNFPGRFSGRQFSNSRSEMNVSTLELGDSALYLCASSWGGGADYEQYFGPGTRLTVT.

This clone was observed a single time. CDR3 in amino acids: CASSVFSSYNSPLHF. The CDR3 coding sequence is TGTGCCAGCAGCGTTTTTTCATCCTATAATTCACCCCTCCACTTT. This sequence joins TRBV9 and TRBJ1-6; D remains unclear. The germline gives CDR1 SGDLS, CDR2 YYNGEE. Trimming stripped 2 bases from V and 1 base from J, with 7 bases between. CDR3 length: 15 residues. The entire variable domain, with the rest obtained from reference TRBV9 and TRBJ1-6, is as follows: DSGVTQTPKHLITATGQRVTLRCSPRSGDLSVYWYQQSLDQGLQFLIQYYNGEERAKGNILERFSAQQFPDLHSELNLSSLELGDSALYFCASSVFSSYNSPLHFGNGTRLTVT.

This chain joins TRBV19 and TRBJ1-5, with D perhaps TRBD1 (6 bases). The CDR3 has 14 amino acids. The V end lost 7 bases, the J end lost 9 bases, and 19 bases lay between the germline ends. Looked up from germline, CDR1 is LNHDA and CDR2 is SQIVND (reference sequence). The CDR3 sequence is CASTLREGGLPQHF. DNA for the CDR3: TGTGCCAGTACTCTCCGGGAGGGGGGGTTGCCCCAGCATTTT. The variable domain in full, completed from reference TRBV19 and TRBJ1-5, reads DGGITQSPKYLFRKEGQNVTLSCEQNLNHDAMYWYRQDPGQGLRLIYYSQIVNDFQKGDIAEGYSVSREKKESFPLTVTSAQKNPTAFYLCASTLREGGLPQHFGDGTRLSIL.

The chain links TRBV7-2 to TRBJ2-3; 9 positions match TRBD2. This CDR3 is built from 15 residues. After removal of 5 bases from V and 4 bases from J, the junction contained 7 bases not matched to a gene. From germline, CDR1 is SGHTA and CDR2 FQGNSA. The CDR3 bases are TGTGCCAGCAGCAAGGGACTAGCAAATGCAGATACGCAGTATTTT. It specifies CASSKGLANADTQYF.

The rearrangement uses TRBV7-2 and TRBJ2-7; maybe TRBD1 (6 bases). CDR1 and CDR2 from the germline V gene are SGHTA and FQGNSA. The V gene lost 1 base and the J gene lost 4 bases, with 8 bases spanning the gap. The CDR3 totals 13 residues. CDR3 in DNA: TGTGCCAGCAGCTTAGGAACAGGGTACGAGCAGTACTTC. Amino acid sequence: CASSLGTGYEQYF. Looking up the rest from reference TRBV7-2 and TRBJ2-7 gives the full variable domain: GAGVSQSPSNKVTEKGKDVELRCDPISGHTALYWYRQSLGQGLEFLIYFQGNSAPDKSGLPSDRFSAERTGGSVSTLTIQRTQQEDSAVYLCASSLGTGYEQYFGPGTRLTVT.

As for this clone: Distinct nucleotide sequences in the sample also encode this CDR3. The rearrangement uses TRBV10-2 and TRBJ2-7; tentatively, D is TRBD1 (7 bases). Germline V gene data show CDR1 as WSHSY and CDR2 as SAAADI. This CDR3 comprises 15 residues. Trimming took 4 bases from V and 2 from J, leaving 15 bases between them. In nucleotides, the CDR3 is TGCGCCAGCAGTGTGGGGAGGACAGGTCCCTACGAGCAGTACTTC. Amino acid sequence: CASSVGRTGPYEQYF.

The CDR3 DNA sequence: TGTGCCAGCAGCTTGATCGGTCGGCCCCAGCATTTT. Its protein product is CASSLIGRPQHF. This chain links TRBV5-4 with TRBJ1-5; D remains unclear. CDR1 SGHNT and CDR2 YYREEE come from the germline V gene (reference sequence). V gave up 1 base and J gave up 9 bases, with 8 bases separating them. The CDR3 spans 12 residues.

This clone was observed a single time. This chain uses TRBV9 with TRBJ1-3; TRBD1 matches at 7 bases. J gave up 8 bases and V 3 bases, and 5 bases lay outside the gene matches. Germline-derived CDR1 and CDR2 are SGDLS and YYNGEE. The CDR3 spans 13 residues. Written as DNA, the CDR3 is TGTGCCAGCAGCGAGACAGGGCGGCACACCATATATTTT. The encoded protein is CASSETGRHTIYF.

J is TRBJ2-6 and V is TRBV28; D might be TRBD2 (6 bases). The germline CDR1 and CDR2 sequences are MDHEN and SYDVKM. Trimming left V 7 bases short and J 3 bases short, with 16 bases between. The CDR3 is made up of 16 amino acids. DNA for the CDR3: TGTGCCAGCAACTTCGGAGGGGATAATGGGGCCAACGTCCTGACTTTC. Residues: CASNFGGDNGANVLTF.

The rearrangement uses TRBV7-2 and TRBJ1-1; D unclear. CDR1 and CDR2 (germline): SGHTA, FQGNSA. This CDR3 region has 14 residues. V lost 2 bases to trimming and J lost 5 bases, with 12 bases between them. The CDR3 bases are TGTGCCAGCAGCTTATCGGGCTTCAGGACTGAAGCTTTCTTT. Translation: CASSLSGFRTEAFF.

The chain uses TRBV9 and TRBJ2-2; no clear D. V was cut by 2 bases and J by 7 bases, with 6 bases left in between. Looked up from germline, CDR1 is SGDLS and CDR2 is YYNGEE. The CDR3 loop spans 12 amino acids. This CDR3 reads CASSVSGGELFF. The DNA of the CDR3 is TGTGCCAGCAGCGTTTCGGGCGGGGAGCTGTTTTTT.

A single count supports this clone. J is TRBJ1-1 and V is TRBV9; no clear D gene. Germline assignment: CDR1 SGDLS and CDR2 YYNGEE. The CDR3 has 15 amino acids. Trimming removed 3 bases from V and 4 bases from J, with 16 bases in between. CDR3: CASSGQLGRRTEAFF. In DNA form, the CDR3 reads TGTGCCAGCAGCGGACAACTAGGACGGCGCACTGAAGCTTTCTTT.

The chain joins TRBV18 to TRBJ2-3; TRBD2 is a possible D gene (6 bases). The CDR3 is made up of 17 amino acids. CDR1 and CDR2 from the germline V gene are KGHSH and LQKENI. The ends were cut back, 1 base at V and 0 bases at J, with 14 bases in the middle. The CDR3 loop reads CASSPLSGRLSTDTQYF. The CDR3 DNA follows: TGTGCCAGCTCACCACTATCCGGGAGACTTAGCACAGATACGCAGTATTTT.

J is TRBJ1-2 and V is TRBV9; a weak D match, TRBD1 (5 bases). CDR3 size: 13 residues. V lost 0 bases and J 7 bases, leaving 10 bases between the germline ends. In germline, CDR1 is SGDLS, CDR2 YYNGEE. Here the CDR3 DNA reads TGTGCCAGCAGCGTAGGGGGGGAAACTGGCTACACCTTC. It encodes CASSVGGETGYTF. Full variable domain (remainder filled in from reference TRBV9 and TRBJ1-2): DSGVTQTPKHLITATGQRVTLRCSPRSGDLSVYWYQQSLDQGLQFLIQYYNGEERAKGNILERFSAQQFPDLHSELNLSSLELGDSALYFCASSVGGETGYTFGSGTRLTVV.

The rearrangement links TRBV19 to TRBJ2-5, with TRBD2 matching over 10 bases. Trimming took 2 bases from V and 2 from J; bases not matched to a gene: 8. This CDR3 region has 17 residues. CDR1 is LNHDA, CDR2 SQIVND, per germline (reference sequence). The CDR3 protein is CASSIIQGAGGQETQYF. CDR3 DNA: TGTGCCAGTAGTATAATTCAGGGAGCGGGGGGGCAAGAGACCCAGTACTTC. Looking up the rest from reference TRBV19 and TRBJ2-5 gives the full variable domain: DGGITQSPKYLFRKEGQNVTLSCEQNLNHDAMYWYRQDPGQGLRLIYYSQIVNDFQKGDIAEGYSVSREKKESFPLTVTSAQKNPTAFYLCASSIIQGAGGQETQYFGPGTRLLVL.

This rearrangement joins TRBV7-2 to TRBJ2-4; TRBD1 might be the D (5 bases). This CDR3 comprises 15 residues. V was pared by 5 bases and J by 0 bases, with 11 bases between. CDR1 is SGHTA, CDR2 FQGNSA, per germline. The CDR3 loop is CASSRQLLAKNIQYF. The CDR3 DNA is TGTGCCAGCAGCCGACAGCTACTAGCCAAAAACATTCAGTACTTC.

J is TRBJ1-1 and V is TRBV27; TRBD1 matches at 10 bases. This CDR3 comprises 15 residues. Unmatched junction bases numbered 6, after V lost 3 bases and J lost 5 bases. Germline assignment: CDR1 MNHEY and CDR2 SMNVEV (reference sequence). CDR3 nucleotides: TGTGCCAGCAGTTTCCACCGGGACAGGGGAACTGAAGCTTTCTTT. Translation: CASSFHRDRGTEAFF.

This rearrangement joins TRBV28 to TRBJ2-7, with D perhaps TRBD2 (6 bases). Trimming removed 3 bases at V and 1 base at J, with 10 bases between. The CDR3 is 14 amino acids. Germline V gives CDR1 MDHEN, CDR2 SYDVKM. The CDR3 nucleotides read TGTGCCAGCAGTTTGGGGACTGTGTCCTACGAGCAGTACTTC. Protein sequence: CASSLGTVSYEQYF.

In nucleotides, the CDR3 is TGTGCCAGCAGTGTTGGCATCACAGATACGCAGTATTTT. Translating gives CASSVGITDTQYF. The chain combines TRBV6-4 with TRBJ2-3, with no clear D. The V end was cut by 4 bases, the J end by 2 bases, with 7 bases between. The germline gives CDR1 MRHNA, CDR2 SNTAGT. The CDR3 is 13 amino acids.

This chain links TRBV28 with TRBJ1-4; D not resolved. Germline V gene lookup returns CDR1 MDHEN and CDR2 SYDVKM. V was clipped by 3 bases and J by 0 bases, with 8 bases between them. This CDR3 is built from 15 residues. This CDR3 reads CASSFPYATNEKLFF. CDR3 bases: TGTGCCAGCAGTTTTCCGTATGCAACTAATGAAAAACTGTTTTTT.